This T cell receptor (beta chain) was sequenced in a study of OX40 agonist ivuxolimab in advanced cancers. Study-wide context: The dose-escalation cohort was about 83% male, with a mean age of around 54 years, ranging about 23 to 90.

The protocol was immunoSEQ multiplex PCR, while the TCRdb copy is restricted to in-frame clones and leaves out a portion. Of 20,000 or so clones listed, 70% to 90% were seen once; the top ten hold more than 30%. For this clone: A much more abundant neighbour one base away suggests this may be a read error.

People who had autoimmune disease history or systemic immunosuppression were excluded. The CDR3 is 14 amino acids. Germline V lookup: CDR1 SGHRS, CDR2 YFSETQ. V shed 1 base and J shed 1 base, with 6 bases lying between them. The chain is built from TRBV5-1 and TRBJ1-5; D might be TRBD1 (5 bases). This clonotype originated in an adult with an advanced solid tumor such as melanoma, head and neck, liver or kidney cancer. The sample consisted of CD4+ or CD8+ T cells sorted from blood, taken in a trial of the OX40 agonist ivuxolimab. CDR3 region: CASSLWGSNQPQHF. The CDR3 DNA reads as TGCGCCAGCAGCTTGTGGGGGAGCAATCAGCCCCAGCATTTT.